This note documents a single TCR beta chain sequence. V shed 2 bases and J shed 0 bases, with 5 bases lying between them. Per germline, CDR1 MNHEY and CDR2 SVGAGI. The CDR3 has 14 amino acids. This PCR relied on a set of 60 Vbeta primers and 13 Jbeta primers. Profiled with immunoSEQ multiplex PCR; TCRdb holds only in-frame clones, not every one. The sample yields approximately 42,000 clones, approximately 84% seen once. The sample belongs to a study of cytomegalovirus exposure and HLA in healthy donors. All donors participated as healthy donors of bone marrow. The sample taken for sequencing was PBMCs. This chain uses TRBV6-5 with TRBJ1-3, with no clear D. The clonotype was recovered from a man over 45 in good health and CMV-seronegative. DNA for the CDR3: TGTGCCAGCAGTTACGGGAGCTCTGGAAACACCATATATTTT. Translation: CASSYGSSGNTIYF.